The 9 T cell receptor beta chains reported below all come from one sample, sequenced in a study of regulatory T cells in long-lasting Graves disease. Through Arm-PCR of CDR3 regions and iRepertoire HTBI primers, TCR beta libraries were built. TCRdb passed the multiplex PCR reads through MiXCR, listing each CDR3 protein once. The sample comprises around 430,000 distinct CDR3 sequences, under 25% of which are singletons, and around 13% rests with the top ten. Time point here: persistent/refractory GD, antithyroid drugs over 5 years with positive TRAb. PBMC RNA served as the TCR library source. This specimen was peripheral blood mononuclear cells (PBMCs), taken when the disease was refractory, from a patient treated with antithyroid drugs. These receptors were taken from a female donor with Graves disease.

CDR3 coding DNA: TGTGCCAGCAGTTTGAGTAGCGACAGGGTCGAGCAGTACTTC. Encoded protein: CASSLSSDRVEQYF. The chain carries TRBV12-3 or TRBV12-4 and TRBJ2-7; TRBD1 aligns across 7 bases. J was trimmed by 6 bases and V by 3 bases; bases with no gene match: 8. This CDR3 is 14 amino acids long.

The CDR3 here is CSVEDPSRGSWDTQYF. CDR3 coding DNA: TGCAGCGTTGAAGATCCCTCGCGCGGGAGTTGGGATACGCAGTATTTT. The gene calls are TRBV29-1 and TRBJ2-3, with 7 bases lining up with TRBD2. The germline gives CDR1 SQVTM, CDR2 ANQGSEA. CDR3 size: 16 residues. V lost 0 bases and J lost 6; bases outside the gene matches: 12.

This clonotype has a count of ten or more. The V and J genes are TRBV10-3 and TRBJ1-2, with D possibly TRBD1 on 5 matching bases. The V end lost 7 bases, the J end lost 2 bases, and 14 bases lay between the germline ends. This CDR3 is 14 amino acids long. Germline values: CDR1 ENHRY, CDR2 SYGVKD. The CDR3 nucleotides read TGTGCCATCAATTTAGGTCGGGGGAACTATGGCTACACCTTC. Amino acids: CAINLGRGNYGYTF.

As to this clonotype: A much larger clone sits a single nucleotide away, making a read error possible. J is TRBJ1-1 and V is TRBV7-3; D is perhaps TRBD1 (5 bases). CDR3 length: 13 residues. Germline V lookup: CDR1 SGHTA, CDR2 FQGTGA. Here the CDR3 DNA reads TGTGCCAGCAGTCCTCGGGGGTTCACTGACGCTTTCTTT. Amino acid sequence: CASSPRGFTDAFF.

The rearrangement joins TRBV11-1 to TRBJ2-1, with TRBD2 identical over 11 bases. The length of the CDR3 is 15 residues. Germline-derived CDR1 and CDR2 are SGHAT and FQDESV (reference sequence). J was trimmed by 5 bases and V by 5 bases; bases with no gene match: 5. DNA of the CDR3: TGTGCCAGCAGCCTTAGCGGGGGGGCCGACAATGAGCAGTTCTTC. Its translation: CASSLSGGADNEQFF.

This clonotype was seen many times. V is TRBV28 and J is TRBJ2-7; D is possibly TRBD2 (5 bases). The germline V and J ends were trimmed by 7 bases and 0 bases, with 13 bases remaining between them. CDR1 is MDHEN and CDR2 is SYDVKM in the germline V gene. The CDR3 spans 14 residues. The CDR3 nucleotides read TGTGCCAGCAACCCTCCGGGAAGCTCCTACGAGCAGTACTTC. Translation gives CASNPPGSSYEQYF.

The rearrangement joins TRBV27 to TRBJ1-1; the match to TRBD1 covers 9 bases. The CDR3 runs to 15 residues. Germline assignment: CDR1 MNHEY and CDR2 SMNVEV (reference sequence). The junction had 11 bases not matched to a gene; V was cut back by 8 bases and J by 4 bases. In DNA, the CDR3 is TGTGCCAGCGTCCGGGACAGGGAGTTGGGCACTGAAGCTTTCTTT. It is translated as CASVRDRELGTEAFF.

A single count supports this clonotype. V gene TRBV7-2 combines with J gene TRBJ2-3; 8 bases fit TRBD1. The CDR3 is 13 amino acids. V was pared by 11 bases and J by 6 bases, with 10 bases of the junction left unmatched. CDR1 SGHTA and CDR2 FQGNSA come from the germline V gene. The CDR3 nucleotides are TGTGCCGGCGGACAGGGAAGGGCTGATACGCAGTATTTT. Amino acid sequence: CAGGQGRADTQYF. The complete variable domain, with remaining parts taken from reference TRBV7-2 and TRBJ2-3, reads GAGVSQSPSNKVTEKGKDVELRCDPISGHTALYWYRQSLGQGLEFLIYFQGNSAPDKSGLPSDRFSAERTGGSVSTLTIQRTQQEDSAVYLCAGGQGRADTQYFGPGTRLTVL.

The genes are TRBV6-2 or TRBV6-3 and TRBJ1-5; D not certain. Trimming stripped 6 bases from V and 9 bases from J, with 15 bases between. The CDR3 has 13 amino acids. Per germline, CDR1 MNHEY and CDR2 SVGEGT. CDR3 amino acids: CASRLSRSAPQHF. As DNA, the CDR3 is TGTGCCAGCAGGCTTTCTCGGTCGGCGCCCCAGCATTTT.